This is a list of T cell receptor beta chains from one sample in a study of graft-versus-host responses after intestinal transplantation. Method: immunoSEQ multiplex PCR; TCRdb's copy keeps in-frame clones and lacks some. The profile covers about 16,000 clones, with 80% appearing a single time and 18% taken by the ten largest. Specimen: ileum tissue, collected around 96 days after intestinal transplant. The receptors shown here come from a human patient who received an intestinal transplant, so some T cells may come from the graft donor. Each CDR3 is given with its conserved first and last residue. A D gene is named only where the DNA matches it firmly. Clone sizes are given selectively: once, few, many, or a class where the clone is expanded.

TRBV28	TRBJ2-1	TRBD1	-	CASSFDRENEQFF	TGTGCCAGCAGTTTTGACAGGGAGAATGAGCAGTTCTTC
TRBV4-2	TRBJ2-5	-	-	CASSQVSGQETQYF	TGTGCCAGCAGCCAAGTATCGGGACAAGAGACCCAGTACTTC
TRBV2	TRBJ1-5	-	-	CASTNREYNQPQHF	TGTGCCAGCACTAATAGGGAGTACAATCAGCCCCAGCATTTT
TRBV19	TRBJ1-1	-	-	CASSIFGDEAFF	TGTGCCAGTAGTATTTTTGGCGATGAAGCTTTCTTT
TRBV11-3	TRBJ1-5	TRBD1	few	CASSLDRGGQPQHF	TGTGCCAGCAGCCTAGACAGGGGGGGTCAGCCCCAGCATTTT
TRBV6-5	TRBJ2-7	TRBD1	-	CASKQPGTGGNEQYF	TGTGCCAGCAAACAACCGGGGACAGGGGGCAACGAGCAGTACTTC
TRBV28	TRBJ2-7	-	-	CASRLPGPGYEQYF	TGTGCCAGCAGGCTCCCCGGGCCGGGGTACGAGCAGTACTTC
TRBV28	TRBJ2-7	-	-	CASSIIAETNYEQYF	TGTGCCAGCAGCATTATAGCGGAAACAAACTACGAGCAGTACTTC
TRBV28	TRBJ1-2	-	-	CASSLYVIGRQGSCGYTF	TGTGCCAGCAGTTTATATGTTATTGGGCGCCAGGGTTCCTGTGGCTACACCTTC
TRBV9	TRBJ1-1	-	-	CASSPRGGETEAFF	TGTGCCAGCAGCCCAAGAGGGGGTGAAACTGAAGCTTTCTTT
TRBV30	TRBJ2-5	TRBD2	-	CAWSVVGGLETQYF	TGTGCCTGGAGTGTAGTGGGGGGGTTGGAGACCCAGTACTTC
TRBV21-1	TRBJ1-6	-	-	CASRRELATLHHNSPLHF	TGTGCCAGCAGACGGGAATTAGCTACACTACATCATAATTCACCCCTCCACTTT
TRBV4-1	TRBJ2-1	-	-	CASSQAFSRTRPQFF	TGCGCCAGCAGCCAAGCATTTTCACGCACGCGTCCCCAGTTCTTC
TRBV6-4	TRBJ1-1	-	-	CASRLGIYTEAFF	TGTGCCAGCAGACTAGGGATTTACACTGAAGCTTTCTTT
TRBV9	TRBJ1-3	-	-	CASSVATRGVGNTIYF	TGTGCCAGCAGCGTAGCTACGAGAGGGGTCGGAAACACCATATATTTT
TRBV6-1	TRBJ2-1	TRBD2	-	CASSELAGGQDNEQFF	TGTGCCAGCAGCGAACTAGCGGGAGGACAAGACAATGAGCAGTTCTTC
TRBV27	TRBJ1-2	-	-	CASSLVAGDNYGYTF	TGTGCCAGCAGTTTAGTGGCCGGAGATAACTATGGCTACACCTTC
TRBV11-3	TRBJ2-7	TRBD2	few	CASIPTSGSNEQYF	TGTGCCAGCATCCCGACTAGCGGGAGTAACGAGCAGTACTTC
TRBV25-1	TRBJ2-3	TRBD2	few	CASSEYTSGSTDTQYF	TGTGCCAGCAGTGAATATACTAGCGGGAGCACAGATACGCAGTATTTT
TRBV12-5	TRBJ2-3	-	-	CASGLRLVGNTDTQYF	TGTGCTAGTGGTTTGAGGCTAGTCGGGAACACAGATACGCAGTATTTT
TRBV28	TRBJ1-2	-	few	CASRNNYGYTF	TGTGCCAGCCGAAATAACTATGGCTACACCTTC
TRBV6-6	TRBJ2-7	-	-	CASSFAGSYEQYF	TGTGCCAGCAGTTTTGCAGGGTCCTACGAGCAGTACTTC
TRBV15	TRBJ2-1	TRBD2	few	CATSRELAGVEQFF	TGTGCCACCAGCAGAGAACTAGCGGGAGTGGAGCAGTTCTTC
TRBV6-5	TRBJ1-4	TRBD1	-	CASSSGTGSPNEKLFF	TGTGCCAGCAGTTCCGGGACAGGGAGCCCTAATGAAAAACTGTTTTTT
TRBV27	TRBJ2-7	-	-	CASSLVAAQKDEQYF	TGTGCCAGCAGTTTAGTGGCCGCACAGAAGGACGAGCAGTACTTC
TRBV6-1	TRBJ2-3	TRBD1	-	CASSHRGDTQYF	TGTGCCAGCAGTCACAGGGGGGATACGCAGTATTTT
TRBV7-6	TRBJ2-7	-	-	CASSLLAGRPYEQYF	TGTGCCAGCAGTCTCCTTGCGGGGAGGCCCTACGAGCAGTACTTC
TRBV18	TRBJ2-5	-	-	CASSPSGWETQYF	TGTGCCAGCTCACCCTCAGGTTGGGAGACCCAGTACTTC
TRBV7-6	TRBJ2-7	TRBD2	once	CASSSGLAGEQYF	TGTGCCAGCAGCTCGGGACTAGCGGGCGAGCAGTACTTC
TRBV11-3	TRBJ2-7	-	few	CASSLRESPLLREYF	TGTGCCAGCAGCTTACGGGAGAGCCCGCTCCTACGAGAGTACTTC
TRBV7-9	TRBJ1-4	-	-	CASSLEGVSGEKLFF	TGTGCCAGCAGCTTAGAAGGCGTCAGCGGTGAAAAACTGTTTTTT
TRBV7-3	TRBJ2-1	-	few	CASSLWDGGDNEQFF	TGTGCCAGCAGCTTATGGGATGGGGGCGACAATGAGCAGTTCTTC
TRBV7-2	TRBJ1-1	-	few	CASSPRRNTEAFF	TGTGCCAGCAGCCCCCGTAGGAACACTGAAGCTTTCTTT
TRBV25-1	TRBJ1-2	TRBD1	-	CASSGTGGGNGYTF	TGTGCCAGCAGTGGAACAGGGGGAGGTAATGGCTACACCTTC
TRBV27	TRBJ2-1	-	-	CASTPDIGVNEQFF	TGTGCCAGCACGCCTGATATAGGTGTCAATGAGCAGTTCTTC
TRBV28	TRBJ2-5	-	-	CASSLPLEGQQETQYF	TGTGCCAGCAGTTTACCCCTGGAAGGCCAACAAGAGACCCAGTACTTC
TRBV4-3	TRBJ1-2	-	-	CASSPSRDYGYTF	TGCGCCAGCAGTCCGTCCAGGGACTATGGCTACACCTTC
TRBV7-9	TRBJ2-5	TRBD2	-	CASSLLAGGPPYQETQYF	TGTGCCAGCAGCCTACTAGCGGGAGGCCCCCCATACCAAGAGACCCAGTACTTC
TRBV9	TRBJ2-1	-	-	CASSVAGTEEIRDLESYYNEQFF	TGTGCCAGCAGCGTAGCCGGGACAGAGGAGATCCGGGACTTAGAGTCGTACTACAATGAGCAGTTCTTC
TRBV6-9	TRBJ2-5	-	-	CASSRSRRDGETQYF	TGTGCCAGCAGTCGATCAAGGCGGGATGGCGAGACCCAGTACTTC
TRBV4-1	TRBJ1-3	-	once	CASSQVTSGNTIYF	TGCGCCAGCAGCCAAGTTACTTCTGGAAACACCATATATTTT
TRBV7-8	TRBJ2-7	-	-	CASSSVGRFTEQYF	TGTGCCAGCAGCTCCGTGGGAAGATTTACCGAGCAGTACTTC